One T cell receptor (beta chain) is described in this entry. Profiled with immunoSEQ multiplex PCR; TCRdb holds only in-frame clones, not every one. The sample carries 2 million to 2.5 million clones, approximately 96% recorded once. The record originates from a study of shared clonotypes between healthy human individuals. CD45RA-negative memory and CD45RA+ naive subsets were split from the CD4+ cells. The germline CDR1 and CDR2 sequences are KGHSH and LQKENI. The CDR3 sequence is 15 residues long. Trimming cost V 0 bases and J 4 bases, with 10 bases left between them. The chain employs TRBV18 and TRBJ2-1; the D gene could be TRBD1 or TRBD2 (5 bases each). Sequenced material: naive CD4+ T cells sorted from blood. Subset specified: CD45RA+ positively selected. This receptor was taken from a man aged 18 to 29 in good health. The CDR3 sequence is CASSPPGGDYNEQFF. CDR3 sequence (DNA): TGTGCCAGCTCACCACCTGGGGGAGATTACAATGAGCAGTTCTTC. Drawing the rest from reference TRBV18 and TRBJ2-1, the complete variable domain is NAGVMQNPRHLVRRRGQEARLRCSPMKGHSHVYWYRQLPEEGLKFMVYLQKENIIDESGMPKERFSAEFPKEGPSILRIQQVVRGDSAAYFCASSPPGGDYNEQFFGPGTRLTVL.